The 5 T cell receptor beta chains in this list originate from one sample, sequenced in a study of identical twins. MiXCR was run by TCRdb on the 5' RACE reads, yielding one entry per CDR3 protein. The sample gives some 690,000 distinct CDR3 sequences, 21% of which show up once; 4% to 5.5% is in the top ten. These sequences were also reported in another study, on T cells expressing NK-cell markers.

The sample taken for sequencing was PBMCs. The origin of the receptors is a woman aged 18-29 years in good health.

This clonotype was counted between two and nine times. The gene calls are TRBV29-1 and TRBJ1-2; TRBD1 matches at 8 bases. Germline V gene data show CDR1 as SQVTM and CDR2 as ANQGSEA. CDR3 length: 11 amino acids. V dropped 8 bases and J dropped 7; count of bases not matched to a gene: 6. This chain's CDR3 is CSSRQGFGYTF. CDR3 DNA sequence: TGCAGCTCCCGACAGGGGTTTGGCTACACCTTC.

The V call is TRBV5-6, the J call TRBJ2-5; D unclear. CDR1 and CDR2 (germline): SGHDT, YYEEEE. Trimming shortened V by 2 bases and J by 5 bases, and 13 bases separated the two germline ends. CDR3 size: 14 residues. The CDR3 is CASSFGQRIETQYF. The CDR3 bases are TGTGCCAGCAGCTTTGGCCAGCGAATTGAGACCCAGTACTTC.

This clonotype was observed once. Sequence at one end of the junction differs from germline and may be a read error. The CDR3 region is CASTLQGSYEQYF. The CDR3 DNA reads TGTGCCAGCACCTTACAGGGGAGCTACGAGCAGTACTTC. This sequence joins TRBV7-9 and TRBJ2-7, with 7 bases fitting TRBD1. This CDR3 comprises 13 residues. Germline CDR1 is SEHNR and CDR2 is FQNEAQ (reference sequence).

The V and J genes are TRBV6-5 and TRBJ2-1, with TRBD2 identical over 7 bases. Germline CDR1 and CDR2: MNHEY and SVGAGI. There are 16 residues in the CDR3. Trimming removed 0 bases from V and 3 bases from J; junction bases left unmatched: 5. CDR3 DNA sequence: TGTGCCAGCAGTTACTCGACGGCTAGCGGCTACAATGAGCAGTTCTTC. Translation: CASSYSTASGYNEQFF.

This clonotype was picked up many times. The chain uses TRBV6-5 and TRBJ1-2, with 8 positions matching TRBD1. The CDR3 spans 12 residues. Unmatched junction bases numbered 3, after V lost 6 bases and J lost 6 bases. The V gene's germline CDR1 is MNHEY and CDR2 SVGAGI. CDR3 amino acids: CASSQGADGYTF. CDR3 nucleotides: TGTGCCAGCAGCCAGGGGGCGGATGGCTACACCTTC.